This T cell receptor (beta chain) was retrieved from a study of PD-1 blockade in classical Hodgkin lymphoma. About the study: The nivolumab dose that patients received was 3 mg/kg, given intravenously every 2 weeks.

CDR1 is SNHLY and CDR2 is FYNNEI in the germline V gene. V lost 2 bases, J lost 9 bases, and 18 bases lay in between. This CDR3 spans 15 amino acids. Note on this clone: Its antigen is unknown.

Study-wide results and limits: A significant rise in TCR diversity by C4D1 was seen for CD4+ but not CD8+ cells.

Profiled with immunoSEQ multiplex PCR; TCRdb holds only in-frame clones, not every one. The sample contains several thousand clones, around 73% of which appear only once. No patient escaped relapse after autologous stem cell transplantation, and brentuximab vedotin exposure varied. Researchers used magnetic negative selection to pull out pure CD4+ T cells from thawed PBMCs. V gene TRBV2 combines with J gene TRBJ2-3; D remains unclear. The sequence was collected from a human donor with classical Hodgkin lymphoma. Specimen: CD4+ T cells from blood, collected at baseline. The CDR3 region is CASSEYTVLFNTQYF. CDR3 coding DNA: TGTGCCAGCAGTGAATATACAGTTTTGTTCAACACGCAGTATTTT.